Each of the 15 T cell receptor beta chains below was sequenced from the same sample in a study of blood T cell repertoires in COVID-19. Assay: immunoSEQ multiplex PCR; the TCRdb copy retains only in-frame clones and omits some. This sample carries about 190,000 clones, around 80% of them seen once, and the ten largest clones take under 3.5%. The specimen was peripheral blood. All receptors come from an elderly woman with active or convalescent COVID-19.

This chain joins TRBV28 and TRBJ2-3; D might be TRBD2 (6 bases). The V end lost 5 bases, the J end lost 7 bases, and 25 bases lay between the germline ends. The CDR3 totals 17 residues. Germline V CDR1 and CDR2: MDHEN, SYDVKM. This CDR3 is CASSGGSGFRSLYTQYF. CDR3 bases: TGTGCCAGCAGTGGTGGCAGCGGGTTTAGGTCCCTCTATACGCAGTATTTT.

The genes are TRBV5-1 and TRBJ2-2; 10 nucleotides match TRBD2. Per the germline V gene, CDR1 is SGHRS and CDR2 is YFSETQ. The J segment lost 4 bases and the V segment lost 0 bases, leaving 6 bases of the junction unmatched. The CDR3 runs to 17 residues. The CDR3 spells CASSLGSGGTGTGELFF. CDR3 sequence (DNA): TGCGCCAGCAGCTTGGGTAGCGGGGGGACCGGCACCGGGGAGCTGTTTTTT.

This chain uses TRBV11-1 with TRBJ2-7; D is unresolved. Germline CDR1 SGHAT, CDR2 FQDESV (reference sequence). Deletions cut 1 base from V and 2 bases from J, with 12 bases between. The CDR3 runs 15 residues. CDR3: CASSLEATGAYEQYF. The CDR3, as DNA: TGTGCCAGCAGCTTAGAGGCTACTGGAGCCTACGAGCAGTACTTC.

The sample holds one count of this clone. The chain carries TRBV9 and TRBJ2-1; the match to TRBD2 covers 9 bases. The CDR3 covers 17 residues. V dropped 3 bases and J dropped 6; count of bases not matched to a gene: 13. Looked up from germline, CDR1 is SGDLS and CDR2 is YYNGEE. The CDR3 protein is CASSDRPLAGLTNEQFF. The DNA for the CDR3 is TGTGCCAGCAGCGACAGACCCCTAGCGGGGTTGACCAATGAGCAGTTCTTC.

In DNA form, the CDR3 reads TGTGCCAGCAGCCGCGGGATAGGGACCTATCAGCCCCAGCATTTT. It codes for CASSRGIGTYQPQHF. This rearrangement joins TRBV3-1 (or the pseudogene TRBV3-2) to TRBJ1-5; weak D call: TRBD1 (5 bases). Germline V lookup: CDR1 LGHDT, CDR2 YNNKEL (reference sequence). The CDR3 has 15 residues. Trimming pared 4 bases from V and 5 bases from J, leaving 15 bases between.

J is TRBJ1-6 and V is TRBV6-2 or TRBV6-3; D is uncertain. The germline V gene encodes CDR1 MNHEY and CDR2 SVGEGT. V was shortened by 2 bases and J by 7 bases, with 15 bases between the two germline ends. The CDR3 length is 16 residues. The CDR3 loop is CASSYQLPQANSPLHF. CDR3 nucleotide sequence: TGTGCCAGCAGTTACCAACTCCCCCAGGCGAATTCACCCCTCCACTTT.

In this sample, this clone turned up a few times. The chain uses TRBV19 and TRBJ2-7, with 8 bases lining up with TRBD1. This CDR3 has 15 residues. The germline CDR1 and CDR2 sequences are LNHDA and SQIVND (reference sequence). V trimming: 2 bases; J trimming: 5 bases; junction bases outside the gene matches: 8. DNA of the CDR3: TGTGCCAGTAGTATAATCGGGACAGGAGTCCACGAGCAGTACTTC. This sequence encodes CASSIIGTGVHEQYF.

The chain has TRBV6-1 and TRBJ2-1; D may be TRBD1 (5 bases). The CDR3 runs to 13 residues. Trimming cost V 0 bases and J 13 bases, with 13 bases left between them. Germline CDR1 and CDR2: MNHNS and SASEGT. The CDR3 protein is CASSEALRGYQFF. DNA of the CDR3: TGTGCCAGCAGTGAAGCGCTTAGGGGTTATCAGTTCTTC.

The V gene is TRBV2, the J gene TRBJ2-1; 9 bases are a match to TRBD2. The CDR3 has 14 amino acids. Germline CDR1 reads SNHLY; CDR2 reads FYNNEI. V dropped 9 bases and J dropped 4; count of bases not matched to a gene: 7. The CDR3 is CARPSGATYNEQFF. CDR3 nucleotide sequence: TGTGCCAGGCCTAGCGGGGCGACGTACAATGAGCAGTTCTTC.

The chain joins TRBV28 to TRBJ1-1; D is perhaps TRBD1 (5 bases). CDR1 and CDR2 from the germline V gene are MDHEN and SYDVKM. CDR3 length: 16 amino acids. Deletions cut 3 bases from V and 0 bases from J, with 14 bases between. The CDR3 spells CASSFRGNRMNTEAFF. The CDR3 coding sequence is TGTGCCAGCAGTTTTAGGGGAAACCGGATGAACACTGAAGCTTTCTTT.

The gene calls are TRBV18 and TRBJ2-7; D might be TRBD1 (5 bases). V gave up 4 bases and J gave up 4 bases, with 14 bases separating them. The CDR3 totals 14 residues. CDR1 is KGHSH, CDR2 LQKENI, per germline. The CDR3 is CASSQGLQGYEQYF. The CDR3, as DNA: TGTGCCAGCTCACAAGGTCTCCAGGGTTACGAGCAGTACTTC.

CDR3: CASSPGQGALGGYTF. Written as DNA, the CDR3 is TGCGCCAGCAGCCCGGGACAGGGGGCGTTGGGTGGCTACACCTTC. The chain is built from TRBV5-1 and TRBJ1-2; TRBD1 matches at 12 bases. With V trimmed by 4 bases and J by 7 bases, 8 bases remained unmatched. Germline V gene data show CDR1 as SGHRS and CDR2 as YFSETQ. The CDR3 is 15 residues long.

V gene TRBV10-3 combines with J gene TRBJ2-1; 8 positions match TRBD2. Losses at the gene ends were 0 bases for V and 2 bases for J; bases not matched to a gene: 3. CDR1 and CDR2 (germline): ENHRY, SYGVKD. The CDR3 sequence is 16 residues long. The CDR3 sequence: CAISESRGDPYNEQFF. Written as DNA, the CDR3 is TGTGCCATCAGTGAGTCGCGGGGGGACCCCTACAATGAGCAGTTCTTC.

V is TRBV3-1 (or the pseudogene TRBV3-2) and J is TRBJ1-2, with a possible D match to TRBD1 (5 bases). Germline V gives CDR1 LGHDT, CDR2 YNNKEL (reference sequence). With 0 bases removed from V and 8 bases from J, the gap between germline ends came to 13 bases. The CDR3 runs 14 residues. This CDR3 is CASSQDGRVAGYTF. In nucleotides, the CDR3 is TGTGCCAGCAGCCAAGACGGCAGGGTCGCCGGCTACACCTTC.

The V call is TRBV9, the J call TRBJ2-6; no reliable D call. The germline V gene encodes CDR1 SGDLS and CDR2 YYNGEE. Trimming removed 3 bases from V and 0 bases from J, with 7 bases in between. The length of the CDR3 is 15 residues. The CDR3 here is CASSAQVSGANVLTF. For the CDR3, the DNA is TGTGCCAGCAGCGCACAAGTCTCTGGGGCCAACGTCCTGACTTTC.